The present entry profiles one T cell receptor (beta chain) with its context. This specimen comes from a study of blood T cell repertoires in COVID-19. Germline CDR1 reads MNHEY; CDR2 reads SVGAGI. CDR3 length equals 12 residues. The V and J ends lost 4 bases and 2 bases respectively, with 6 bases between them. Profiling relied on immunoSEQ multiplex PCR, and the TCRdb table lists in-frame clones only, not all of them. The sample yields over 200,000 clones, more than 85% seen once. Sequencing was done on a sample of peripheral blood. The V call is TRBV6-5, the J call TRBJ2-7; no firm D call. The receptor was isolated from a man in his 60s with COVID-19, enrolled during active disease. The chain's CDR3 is CASSSRPYEQYF. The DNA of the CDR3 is TGTGCCAGCAGTTCCAGGCCCTACGAGCAGTACTTC.